This entry describes one T cell receptor beta chain. Its cognate antigen is unknown. Because the CDR3 is missing its conserved closing phenylalanine or tryptophan, this is likely a read error. This CDR3 is 16 amino acids long. Germline V gene lookup returns CDR1 SGDLS and CDR2 YYNGEE. V dropped 8 bases and J dropped 1; count of bases not matched to a gene: 9. The sample comes from a study of CD8+CD57+ T cells in acquired aplastic anemia. CDR3 and TCR beta VDJ profiling relied on genomic DNA as the template. A single record per CDR3 protein comes from TCRdb applying MiXCR to the reads. The sample carries over 200,000 distinct CDR3 sequences, approximately 57% recorded once. Findings of the study overall: Patients and controls had CD8+ Simpson's diversity values that were not significantly distinct.

The TCR was taken from a human donor in good health. The source material was sorted CD4+, CD8+, or CD8+CD57+ T cells (not recorded which) from PBMCs. V is TRBV9 and J is TRBJ2-7; 13 bases are a match to TRBD2. The CDR3 is CASSPGLAGASYEQYS. The CDR3 coding sequence is TGTGCCAGTAGTCCAGGACTAGCGGGGGCATCCTACGAGCAGTACTCC.